The clone carrying this T cell receptor beta chain was counted only a few times. Antigen unknown. V was trimmed by 0 bases and J by 4 bases, leaving 7 bases between them. CDR1 is SGHAT and CDR2 is FQNNGV in the germline V gene. The CDR3 totals 13 residues. The source of the sample is a study of T cells after yellow fever vaccination. The study's findings and limits: Re-detected after boosting: most primary clones, about 95% of CD4 and under 90% of CD8. Weaker overall, the secondary response nonetheless peaked faster (day 5 versus 15). Only a small proportion of the clonotypes turned up in both the CD4 and the CD8 compartments, likely arising from convergent recombination.

TCRdb analysed the 5' RACE reads with MiXCR anew, one entry per CDR3 protein. The sample contains around 320,000 distinct CDR3 sequences, around 4.5% of which appear only once. The rearrangement uses TRBV11-2 and TRBJ2-7; no clear D gene. Sequences were derived from PBMCs, sampled 15 days after the yellow fever booster vaccination. This clonotype was sampled from a man younger than 35 who received the YFV17D yellow fever vaccine. The CDR3 here is CASSLERQYEQYV. DNA of the CDR3: TGTGCCAGCAGCTTAGAGCGGCAATACGAGCAGTACGTC.